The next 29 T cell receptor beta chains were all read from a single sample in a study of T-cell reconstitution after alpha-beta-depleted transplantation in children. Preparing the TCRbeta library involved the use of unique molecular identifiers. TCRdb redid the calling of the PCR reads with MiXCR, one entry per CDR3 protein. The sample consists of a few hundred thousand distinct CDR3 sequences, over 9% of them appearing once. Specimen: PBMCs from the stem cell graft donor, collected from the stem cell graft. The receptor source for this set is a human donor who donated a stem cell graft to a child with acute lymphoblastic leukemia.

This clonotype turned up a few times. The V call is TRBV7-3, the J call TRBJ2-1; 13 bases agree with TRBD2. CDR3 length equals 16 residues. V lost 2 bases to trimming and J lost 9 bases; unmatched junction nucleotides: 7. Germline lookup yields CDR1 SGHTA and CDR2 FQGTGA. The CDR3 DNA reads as TGTGCCAGCAGCTTAGAAGCACTAGCGGGAGGGGGTGAGCAGTTCTTC. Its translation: CASSLEALAGGGEQFF. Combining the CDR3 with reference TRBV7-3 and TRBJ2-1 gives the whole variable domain GAGVSQTPSNKVTEKGKYVELRCDPISGHTALYWYRQSLGQGPEFLIYFQGTGAADDSGLPNDRFFAVRPEGSVSTLKIQRTERGDSAVYLCASSLEALAGGGEQFFGPGTRLTVL.

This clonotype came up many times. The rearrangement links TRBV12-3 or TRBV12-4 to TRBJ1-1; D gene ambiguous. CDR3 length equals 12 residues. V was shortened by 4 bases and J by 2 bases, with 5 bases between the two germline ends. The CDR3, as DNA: TGTGCCAGCAGTTCTGGTAACACTGAAGCTTTCTTT. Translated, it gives CASSSGNTEAFF.

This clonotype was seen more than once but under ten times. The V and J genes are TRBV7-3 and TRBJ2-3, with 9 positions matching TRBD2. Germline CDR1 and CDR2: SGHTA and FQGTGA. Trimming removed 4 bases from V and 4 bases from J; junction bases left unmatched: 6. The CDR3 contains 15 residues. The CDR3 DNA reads TGTGCCAGCAGCTCCCTAGCGGGGAGGGCAGATACGCAGTATTTT. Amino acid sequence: CASSSLAGRADTQYF.

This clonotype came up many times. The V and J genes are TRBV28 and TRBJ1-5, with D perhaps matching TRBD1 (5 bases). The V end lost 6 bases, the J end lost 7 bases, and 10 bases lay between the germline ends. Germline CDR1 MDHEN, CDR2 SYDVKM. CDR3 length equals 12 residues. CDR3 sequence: CASSGGGQPQHF. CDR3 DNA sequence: TGTGCCAGCAGCGGGGGGGGGCAGCCCCAGCATTTT.

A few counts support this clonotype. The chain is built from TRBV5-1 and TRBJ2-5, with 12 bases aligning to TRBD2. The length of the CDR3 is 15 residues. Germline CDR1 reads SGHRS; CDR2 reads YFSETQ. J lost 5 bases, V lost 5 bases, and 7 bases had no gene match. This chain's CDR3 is CASRDGLAGRETQYF. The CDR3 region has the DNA TGCGCCAGCAGAGATGGACTAGCGGGACGCGAGACCCAGTACTTC.

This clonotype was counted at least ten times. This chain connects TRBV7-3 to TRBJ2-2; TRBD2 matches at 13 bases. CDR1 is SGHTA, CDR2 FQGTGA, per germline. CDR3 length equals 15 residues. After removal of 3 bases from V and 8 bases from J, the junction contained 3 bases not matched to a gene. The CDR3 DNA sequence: TGTGCCAGCAGCTTGGGGACTAGCGGGACTGGGGAGCTGTTTTTT. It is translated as CASSLGTSGTGELFF.

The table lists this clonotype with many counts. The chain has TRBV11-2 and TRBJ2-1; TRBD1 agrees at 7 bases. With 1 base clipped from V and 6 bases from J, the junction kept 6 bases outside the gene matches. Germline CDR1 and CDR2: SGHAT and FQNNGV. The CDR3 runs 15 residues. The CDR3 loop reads CASSLAQGDVNEQFF. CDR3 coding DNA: TGTGCCAGCAGCTTAGCGCAGGGGGATGTCAATGAGCAGTTCTTC.

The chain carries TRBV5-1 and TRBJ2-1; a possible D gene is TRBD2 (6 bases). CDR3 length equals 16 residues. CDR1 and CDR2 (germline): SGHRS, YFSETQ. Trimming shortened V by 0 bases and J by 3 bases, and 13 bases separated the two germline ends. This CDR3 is CASSLGRGGIYNEQFF. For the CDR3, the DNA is TGCGCCAGCAGCTTGGGACGAGGCGGGATCTACAATGAGCAGTTCTTC.

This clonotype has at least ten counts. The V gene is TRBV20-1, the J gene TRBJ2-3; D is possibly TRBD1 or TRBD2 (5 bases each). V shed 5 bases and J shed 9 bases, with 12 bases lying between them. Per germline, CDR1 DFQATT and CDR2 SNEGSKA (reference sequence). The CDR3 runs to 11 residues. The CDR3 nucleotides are TGCAGTGCTCCTGACTGGGGGACGCAGTATTTT. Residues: CSAPDWGTQYF.

CDR3 in DNA: TGTGCCAGCAGCGGCCTTGGACTAGCGGGAGAAAAAAGCTCCTACAATGAGCAGTTCTTC. This translates into CASSGLGLAGEKSSYNEQFF. The gene calls are TRBV7-6 and TRBJ2-1; 13 bases fit TRBD2. Losses at the gene ends were 5 bases for V and 0 bases for J; bases not matched to a gene: 13. The germline V gene has CDR1 SGHVS and CDR2 FNYEAQ. There are 20 residues in the CDR3.

The CDR3 nucleotides are TGTGCCAGCAGCCCTCGGACTAGCGGGAAAGATACGCAGTATTTT. Amino acid sequence: CASSPRTSGKDTQYF. This sequence joins TRBV4-2 and TRBJ2-3; TRBD2 matches at 12 bases. There are 15 residues in the CDR3. In germline, CDR1 is LGHNA, CDR2 YNFKEQ. V shed 4 bases, J shed 5 bases, and the junction held 4 bases outside the gene matches.

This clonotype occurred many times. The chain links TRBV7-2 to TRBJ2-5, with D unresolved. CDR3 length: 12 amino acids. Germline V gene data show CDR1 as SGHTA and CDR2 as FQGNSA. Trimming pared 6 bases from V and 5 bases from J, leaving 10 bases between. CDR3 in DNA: TGTGCCAGCAGACAACCCAAGGAGACCCAGTACTTC. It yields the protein CASRQPKETQYF.

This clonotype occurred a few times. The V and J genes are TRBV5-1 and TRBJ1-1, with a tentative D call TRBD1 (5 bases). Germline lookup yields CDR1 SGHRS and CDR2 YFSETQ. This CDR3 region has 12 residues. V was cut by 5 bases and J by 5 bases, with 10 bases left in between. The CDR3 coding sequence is TGCGCCAGCAGATGGGGGTCGACTGAAGCTTTCTTT. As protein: CASRWGSTEAFF.

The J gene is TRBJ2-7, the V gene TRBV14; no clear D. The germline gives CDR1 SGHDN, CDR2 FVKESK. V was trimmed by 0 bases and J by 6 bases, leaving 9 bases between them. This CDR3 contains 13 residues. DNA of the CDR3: TGTGCCAGCAGCCAAGAACTTTACAGCGAGCAGTACTTC. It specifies CASSQELYSEQYF.

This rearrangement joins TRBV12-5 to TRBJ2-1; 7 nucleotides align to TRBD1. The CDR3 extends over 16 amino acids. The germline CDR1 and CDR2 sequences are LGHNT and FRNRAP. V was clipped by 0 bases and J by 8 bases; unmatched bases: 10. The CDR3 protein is CASGLVLTGDLYEQFF. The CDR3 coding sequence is TGTGCTAGTGGTTTGGTACTAACAGGGGATCTGTATGAGCAGTTCTTC.

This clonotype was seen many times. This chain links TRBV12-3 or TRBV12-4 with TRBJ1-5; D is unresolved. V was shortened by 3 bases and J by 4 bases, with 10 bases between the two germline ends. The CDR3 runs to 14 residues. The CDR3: CASSFSARNQPQHF. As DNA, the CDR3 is TGTGCCAGCAGTTTCAGCGCCCGTAATCAGCCCCAGCATTTT.

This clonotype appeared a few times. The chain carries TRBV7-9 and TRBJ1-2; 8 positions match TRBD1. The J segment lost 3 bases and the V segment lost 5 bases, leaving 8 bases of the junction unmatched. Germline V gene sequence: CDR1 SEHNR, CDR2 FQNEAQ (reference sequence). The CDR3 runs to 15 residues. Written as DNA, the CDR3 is TGTGCCAGCAGCCCGCCCCTGGACAGGGACTATGGCTACACCTTC. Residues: CASSPPLDRDYGYTF. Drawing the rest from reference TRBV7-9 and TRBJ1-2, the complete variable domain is DTGVSQNPRHKITKRGQNVTFRCDPISEHNRLYWYRQTLGQGPEFLTYFQNEAQLEKSRLLSDRFSAERPKGSFSTLEIQRTEQGDSAMYLCASSPPLDRDYGYTFGSGTRLTVV.

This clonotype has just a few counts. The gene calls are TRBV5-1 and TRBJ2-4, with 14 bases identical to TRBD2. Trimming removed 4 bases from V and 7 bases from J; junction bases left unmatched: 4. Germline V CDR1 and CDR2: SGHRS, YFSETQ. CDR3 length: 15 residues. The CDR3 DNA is TGCGCCAGCAGCCCGGGACTAGCGGGAGTTAACATTCAGTACTTC. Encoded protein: CASSPGLAGVNIQYF.

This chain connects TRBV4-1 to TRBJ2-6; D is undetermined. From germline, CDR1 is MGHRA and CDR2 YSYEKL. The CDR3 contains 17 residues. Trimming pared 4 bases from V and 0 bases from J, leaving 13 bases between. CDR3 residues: CASSLTDLSSGANVLTF. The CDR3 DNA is TGCGCCAGCAGCCTGACGGATCTCAGCTCTGGGGCCAACGTCCTGACTTTC.

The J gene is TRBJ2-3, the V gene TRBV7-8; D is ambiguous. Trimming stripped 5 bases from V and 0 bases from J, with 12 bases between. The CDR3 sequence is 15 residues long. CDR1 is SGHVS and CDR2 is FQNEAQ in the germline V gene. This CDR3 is CASSPWRTSTDTQYF. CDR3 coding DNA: TGTGCCAGCAGCCCTTGGCGTACAAGCACAGATACGCAGTATTTT.

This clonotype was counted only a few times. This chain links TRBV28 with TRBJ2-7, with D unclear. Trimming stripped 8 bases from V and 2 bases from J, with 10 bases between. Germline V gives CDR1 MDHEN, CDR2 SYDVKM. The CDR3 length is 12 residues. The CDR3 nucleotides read TGTGCCAGCTCGAAGCCCCCCTACGAGCAGTACTTC. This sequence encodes CASSKPPYEQYF.

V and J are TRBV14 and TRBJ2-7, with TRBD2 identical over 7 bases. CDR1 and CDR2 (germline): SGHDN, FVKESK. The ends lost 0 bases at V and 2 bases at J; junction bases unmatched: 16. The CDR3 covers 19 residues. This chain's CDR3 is CASSQDWTTGLAVTYEQYF. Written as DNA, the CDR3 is TGTGCCAGCAGCCAAGATTGGACGACGGGCCTAGCGGTAACCTACGAGCAGTACTTC.

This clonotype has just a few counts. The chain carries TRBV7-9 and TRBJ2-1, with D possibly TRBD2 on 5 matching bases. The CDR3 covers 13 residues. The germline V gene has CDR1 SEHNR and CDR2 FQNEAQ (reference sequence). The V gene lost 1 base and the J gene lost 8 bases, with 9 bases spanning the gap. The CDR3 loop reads CASSLGGNHEQFF. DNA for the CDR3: TGTGCCAGCAGCTTAGGAGGGAACCATGAGCAGTTCTTC.

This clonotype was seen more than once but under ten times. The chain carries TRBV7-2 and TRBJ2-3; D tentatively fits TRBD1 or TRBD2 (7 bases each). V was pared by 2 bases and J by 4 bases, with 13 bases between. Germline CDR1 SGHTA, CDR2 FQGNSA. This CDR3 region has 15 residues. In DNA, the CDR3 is TGTGCCAGCAGCTTACAGACAGGGAGGGCAGATACGCAGTATTTT. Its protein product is CASSLQTGRADTQYF.

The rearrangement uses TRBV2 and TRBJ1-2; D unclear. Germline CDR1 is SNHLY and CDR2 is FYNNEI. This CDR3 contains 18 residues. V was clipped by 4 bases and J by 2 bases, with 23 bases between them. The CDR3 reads CASSATISDKAENYGYTF. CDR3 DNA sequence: TGTGCCAGCAGTGCAACGATAAGTGACAAGGCAGAAAACTATGGCTACACCTTC.

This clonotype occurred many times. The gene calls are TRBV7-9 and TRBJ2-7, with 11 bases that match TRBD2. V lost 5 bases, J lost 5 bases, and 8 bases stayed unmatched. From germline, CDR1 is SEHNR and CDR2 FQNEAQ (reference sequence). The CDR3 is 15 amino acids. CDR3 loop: CASSPQLAGENEQYF. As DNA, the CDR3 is TGTGCCAGCAGCCCACAACTAGCGGGAGAAAACGAGCAGTACTTC.

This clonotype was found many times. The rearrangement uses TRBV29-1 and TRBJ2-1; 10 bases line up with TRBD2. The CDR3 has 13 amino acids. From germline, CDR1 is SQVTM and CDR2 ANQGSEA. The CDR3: CIQKREGYNEQFF. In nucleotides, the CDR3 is TGCATCCAAAAGCGGGAGGGGTACAATGAGCAGTTCTTC.

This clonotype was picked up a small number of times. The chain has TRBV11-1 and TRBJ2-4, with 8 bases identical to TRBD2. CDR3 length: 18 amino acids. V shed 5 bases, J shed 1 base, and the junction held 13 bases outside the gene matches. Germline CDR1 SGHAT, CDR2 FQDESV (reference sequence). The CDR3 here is CASSPPMTGGGAKNIQYF. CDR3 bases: TGTGCCAGCAGCCCTCCCATGACCGGGGGGGGGGCCAAAAACATTCAGTACTTC.

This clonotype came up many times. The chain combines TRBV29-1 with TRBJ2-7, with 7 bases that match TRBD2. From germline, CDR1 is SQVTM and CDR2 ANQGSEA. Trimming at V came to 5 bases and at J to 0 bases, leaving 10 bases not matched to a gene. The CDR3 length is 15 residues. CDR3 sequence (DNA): TGCAGCGTTTCCGCCCCCAGCGGGGCCTCCTACGAGCAGTACTTC. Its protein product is CSVSAPSGASYEQYF.